Below, one T cell receptor beta chain is given with its context. There is no known antigen for this receptor. Per-nucleotide qualities are absent, and no much larger clonotype sits a single base away. This sample was included in a study of cytomegalovirus exposure and HLA in healthy donors (dated by TCRdb to about 2017). At the level of the whole study: An earlier analysis of approximately 640 of the donors reported approximately 300 Gb of sequence data and roughly 110 million unique TCR beta sequences from roughly 180 million T cells. Approximately 310 gigabases of sequencing data and roughly 81 million unique TCR sequences made up an early release that covered about 640 HLA-typed donors. Among the 398 genotyped donors, more than 70% belonged to the genetic ancestry cluster associated with self-reported Caucasian donors. The study aimed to test whether cataloging public T cell receptors could reveal signatures of past pathogen exposure. The study used immunosequencing to profile the T cell repertoires of approximately 690 subjects and linked those repertoires to cytomegalovirus serostatus. Along with the roughly 710-subject first cohort, a separate validation cohort of over a hundred different subjects was used. To predict cytomegalovirus infection status, the study brought together high-throughput TCR immunosequencing, statistical association of individual TCRs with disease status, and machine learning. A later analysis re-examined previously published TCR beta repertoires from just over 650 donors and added high-resolution HLA genotyping to investigate patterns of TCR occurrence. Rather than drawing on any new phenotypic data, the later analysis identified candidate immune exposures from TCR beta sequences and the way those sequences occurred across donors. An earlier analysis of approximately 500 of the donors applied high-throughput TCR beta sequencing to assess whether each TCR beta V gene segment acted as functional or pseudogenic. Donor age, sex, ethnicity and CMV serostatus were compiled alongside the repertoire data. In a later genetic analysis, genome-wide SNP genotypes for about 60% of the 666 donors were used, and that subset was treated as a discovery cohort. Every discovery cohort repertoire had been produced on one sequencing platform. Both class I and class II loci were covered by HLA typing, at four-digit resolution. Typing coverage varied by locus: roughly 620-640 donors for A, B, C, DRB1 and DQB1; around 560 for DQA1; more than 600 for DPA1; roughly 450 for DPB1. A few DR-DQ haplotypes were treated as single units for association and clustering because of strong linkage in the cohort. On average, roughly 240,000 unique TCR beta nucleotide sequences were sequenced per donor among 398 genotyped donors of the cohort, with approximately 18% of those sequences being non-productive. The research as a whole found: According to the authors, the approach could potentially be generalized to other disease states and immunological phenotypes. In an earlier analysis of fewer than 750 of the donors, most TCR beta V segments were observed in productive rearrangements about 87% or about 30% of the time, broadly matching IMGT annotations. In a later analysis, HLA-associated TCR beta chains were found to be more clonally expanded and to have lower generation probabilities than equally common non-associated chains. HLA typing was unavailable for some donors at each locus, so association tests used only the typed subset. In a later genetic analysis, a missense DCLRE1C variant was associated with V-gene and J-gene trimming of TCR beta chains, and the association was replicated in an independent cohort. Immune exposure information for the cohort was limited to CMV serostatus. Assigning TCR associations to individual alleles was difficult when HLA alleles, especially DR and DQ, strongly co-occurred. In a later analysis, several top co-occurrence clusters were reported to appear linked to parvovirus B19, influenza, CMV and Epstein-Barr virus. Sequencing depth was assumed to be roughly uniform across donors in the presence/absence analyses, though that assumption may not hold. A later genetic analysis reported fewer N-insertions in productive TCRs among donors in an Asian-associated ancestry cluster than the roughly 700-donor mean. Across donors, most TCR sequences were observed very rarely, whereas some public TCRs were present in many individuals. A cluster of highly shared sequence variants was judged likely to represent a technical artifact of the sequencing pipeline. In vitro tests confirmed that three of the cytomegalovirus-associated TCR beta chains recognize cytomegalovirus antigens. Seventeen rarely observed V segments, including chromosome 9 orphons, were excluded from the earlier analysis of approximately 500 of the donors because counts were too low. The study gave a list of 150 to 200 TCR beta chains associated with cytomegalovirus. A later analysis found that TCR association rates varied across HLA loci, with DRB1 alleles showing the most associated TCRs and HLA-C alleles the fewest. In both the original and validation cohorts, the classifier was reported to diagnose cytomegalovirus status with high specificity and sensitivity. At a false discovery rate of 0.05, a later analysis linked 15,000 to 20,000 TCR beta sequences to specific HLA alleles. In a later analysis, most CMV-associated TCR beta chains were found to appear HLA-restricted, with HLA associations seemingly driven largely by CMV exposure. Correlated functional status among segregating V segments might reflect linkage disequilibrium, but an unknown experimental factor could not be ruled out. A further reported finding was that TCR beta sequences accurately predicted the HLA-A and HLA-B alleles for most subjects in the first cohort. This cohort had only TCR beta chains sequenced, and the lack of alpha or paired-chain data limited which features could be detected.

The cohort comprised approximately 700 healthy bone marrow donors. Cohort members were all nominally healthy when sampled, although unrecorded immune exposures were likely present. The donor was CMV seropositive and belonged to the group of 250 to 300 seropositive cohort members. Each donor provided a peripheral blood sample, and peripheral blood mononuclear cells were used for TCR beta sequencing. Genomic DNA extraction from the blood cell samples was performed with the Qiagen DNeasy Blood Extraction Kit. Library prep was done by the immunoSEQ multiplex PCR assay. For the multiplex PCR, a mixture combining 60 forward primers for TCR Vbeta segments and 13 reverse primers for TCR Jbeta segments was used. The CDR3 region of rearranged TCR beta genes was amplified from genomic DNA by a multiplex PCR assay. On the Illumina HiSeq System, the amplified TCR beta libraries were sequenced as 87-base-pair reads. For the original study's pipeline: A later analysis tallied roughly 76 million unique TCR beta chains across the 550 to 850 repertoires, and 10 million to 11 million of those chains were shared by two or more donors. To remove PCR and sequencing errors, raw reads were error-corrected and collapsed into unique sequences using a nearest-neighbor algorithm that merged closely related sequences. To assign V, D and J gene segments, CDR3 sequences were aligned to IMGT reference sequences. For a sequence to be retained, a match of at least six nucleotides was required to both a V gene segment and a J gene segment. Rearrangements were classified as productive when the CDR3 lacked stop codons and remained in frame with V and J, and all other rearrangements were classified as non-productive. Following IMGT convention, CDR3 was defined as the stretch from the second conserved V-encoded cysteine up to the conserved J-encoded phenylalanine. Sequences without an unambiguous match to a single V gene segment were excluded from the earlier analysis of almost 600 of the donors. An earlier analysis of over 450 of the donors classified V segments as functional when productive rearrangements were above 56.7% and as segregating when the standard deviation between donors was above 5%. To diagnose cytomegalovirus status from the catalog of TCR beta chain sequences, a statistical classification framework was built. In a later analysis, TCR nucleotide sequences were compared against IMGT/GENE-DB human TR gene sequences so that V and J genes could be assigned. Using the TCRdist pipeline, a later analysis assigned CDR3 sequences along with most-parsimonious VDJ recombination scenarios. In a later analysis, each TCR beta chain was defined by its CDR3 amino acid sequence together with its V-gene family, and reads lacking a unique V-gene family were excluded. To address suspected cross-contamination and a sequencing artifact, a later analysis removed 592 highly shared, low-generation-probability nucleotide sequences. A later analysis calculated a clonal expansion index for each public chain from normalized within-repertoire ranks of inferred template counts. In a later analysis, generation probabilities were computed using a VDJ recombination model fitted to out-of-frame rearrangements, and the results were checked against IGoR. In a later analysis, hypergeometric tests were used to score TCR-TCR, TCR-HLA and TCR-CMV co-occurrence, with a repertoire-size bias correction applied to TCR pairs. False discovery rates were estimated in a later analysis by permuting HLA or CMV assignments 20 times. In a later analysis, co-occurring TCRs were grouped using DBSCAN, and TCRdist sequence similarity was added for clustering within HLA-allele-positive subsets. Co-occurrence clustering excluded repertoires with fewer than 30,000 or more than 120,000 public chains, plus five with anomalous nucleotide sharing. The clones in this table, taken by TCRdb from immuneACCESS, are in-frame only. Not every clone is retained; where verified, under half of the shortfall comes from an unresolved V gene, and the cause of the rest is unknown. V and J calls and clone size come straight from that table; D and trimming were deduced from the DNA. The sample table lists about 150,000 clones, 82% of them with a count of one. The ten largest clonotypes hold 5.5% to 8.5% of the sample.

The source is a woman aged 45-65 years in good health and CMV-seropositive. Sequencing input: PBMCs.

The nucleotide sequence is given as TGCGCCAGCAGCGACCGGGACAGAACAGATACGCAGTATTTT. Translation gives CASSDRDRTDTQYF. The chain is made from TRBV5-1 and TRBJ2-3; 7 central bases correspond to TRBD1. The CDR3 runs 14 amino acids, cysteine and phenylalanine included. Kept here is only the CDR3 DNA, which spans 42 bases and is read in frame from base 1. The CDR1 and CDR2 encoded by the germline V gene are SGHRS and YFSETQ. Trimming accounts for 4 bases at V and 3 bases at J, while the number of junction bases matched to no gene is 5.